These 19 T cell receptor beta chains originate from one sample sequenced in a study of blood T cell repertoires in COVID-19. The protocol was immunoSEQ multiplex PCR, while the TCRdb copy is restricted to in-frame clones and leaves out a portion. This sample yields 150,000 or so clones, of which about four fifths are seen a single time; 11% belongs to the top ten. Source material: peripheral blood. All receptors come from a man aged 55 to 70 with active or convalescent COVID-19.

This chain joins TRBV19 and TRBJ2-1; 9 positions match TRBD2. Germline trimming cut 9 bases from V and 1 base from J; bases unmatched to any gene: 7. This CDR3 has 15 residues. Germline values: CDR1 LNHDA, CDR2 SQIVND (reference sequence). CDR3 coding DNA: TGTGCCAGCCGTTTGACTAGCGGATCCTACAATGAGCAGTTCTTC. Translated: CASRLTSGSYNEQFF.

In DNA, the CDR3 is TGTGCCAGCAATCCGAGACTAGTCAATGAGCAGTTCTTC. It codes for CASNPRLVNEQFF. The V and J genes are TRBV2 and TRBJ2-1; possible D gene TRBD2, 6 bases. Germline V lookup: CDR1 SNHLY, CDR2 FYNNEI. The CDR3 is made up of 13 amino acids. The V end was cut by 7 bases, the J end by 6 bases, with 13 bases between.

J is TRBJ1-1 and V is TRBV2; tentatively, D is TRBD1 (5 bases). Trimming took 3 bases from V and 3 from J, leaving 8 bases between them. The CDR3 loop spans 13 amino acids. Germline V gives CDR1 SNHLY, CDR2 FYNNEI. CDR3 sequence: CASSEEGHTEAFF. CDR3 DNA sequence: TGTGCCAGCAGTGAGGAGGGACACACTGAAGCTTTCTTT.

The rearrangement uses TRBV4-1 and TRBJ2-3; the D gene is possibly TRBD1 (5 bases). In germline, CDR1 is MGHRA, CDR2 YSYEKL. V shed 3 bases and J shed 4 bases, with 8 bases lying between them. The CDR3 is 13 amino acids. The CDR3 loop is CASSHLRADTQYF. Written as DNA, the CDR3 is TGCGCCAGCAGCCACCTCAGGGCAGATACGCAGTATTTT.

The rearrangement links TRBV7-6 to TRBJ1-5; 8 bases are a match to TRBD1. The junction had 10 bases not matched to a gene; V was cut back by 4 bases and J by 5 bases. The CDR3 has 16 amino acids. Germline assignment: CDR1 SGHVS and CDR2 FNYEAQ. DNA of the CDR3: TGTGCCAGCAGCTCGTCAACAGGGGGACTCGATCAGCCCCAGCATTTT. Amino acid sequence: CASSSSTGGLDQPQHF.

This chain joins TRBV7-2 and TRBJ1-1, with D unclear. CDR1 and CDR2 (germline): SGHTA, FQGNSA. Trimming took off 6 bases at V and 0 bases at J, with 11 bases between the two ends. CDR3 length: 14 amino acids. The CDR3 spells CASSPGFLNTEAFF. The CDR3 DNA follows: TGTGCCAGCAGTCCCGGGTTCTTGAACACTGAAGCTTTCTTT.

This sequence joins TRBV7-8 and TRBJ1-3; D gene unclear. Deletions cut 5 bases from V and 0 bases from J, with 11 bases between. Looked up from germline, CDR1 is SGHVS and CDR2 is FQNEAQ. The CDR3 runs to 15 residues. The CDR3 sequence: CASSLAGSSGNTIYF. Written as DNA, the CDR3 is TGTGCCAGCAGCCTGGCGGGAAGCTCTGGAAACACCATATATTTT.

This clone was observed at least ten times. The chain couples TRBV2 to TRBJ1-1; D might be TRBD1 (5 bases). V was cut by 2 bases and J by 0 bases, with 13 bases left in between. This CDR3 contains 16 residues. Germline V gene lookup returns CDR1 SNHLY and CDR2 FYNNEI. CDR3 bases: TGTGCCAGCAGTGAAATAGCAGGGCTAATGAACACTGAAGCTTTCTTT. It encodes CASSEIAGLMNTEAFF. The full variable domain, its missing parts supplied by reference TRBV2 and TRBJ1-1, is EPEVTQTPSHQVTQMGQEVILRCVPISNHLYFYWYRQILGQKVEFLVSFYNNEISEKSEIFDDQFSVERPDGSNFTLKIRSTKLEDSAMYFCASSEIAGLMNTEAFFGQGTRLTVV.

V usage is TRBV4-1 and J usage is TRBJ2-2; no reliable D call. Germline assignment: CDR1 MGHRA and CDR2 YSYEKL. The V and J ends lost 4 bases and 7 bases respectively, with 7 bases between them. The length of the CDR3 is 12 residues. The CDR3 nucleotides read TGCGCCAGCAGCCTTCCCCTCGGGGAGCTGTTTTTT. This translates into CASSLPLGELFF.

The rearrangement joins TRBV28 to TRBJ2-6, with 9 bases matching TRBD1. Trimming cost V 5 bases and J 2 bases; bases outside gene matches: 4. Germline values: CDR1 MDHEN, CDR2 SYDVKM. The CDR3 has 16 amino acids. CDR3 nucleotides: TGTGCCAGCAGTCGAGGACAGGGGACTGGGGCCAACGTCCTGACTTTC. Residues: CASSRGQGTGANVLTF. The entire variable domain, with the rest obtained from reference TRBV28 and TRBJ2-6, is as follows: DVKVTQSSRYLVKRTGEKVFLECVQDMDHENMFWYRQDPGLGLRLIYFSYDVKMKEKGDIPEGYSVSREKKERFSLILESASTNQTSMYLCASSRGQGTGANVLTFGAGSRLTVL.

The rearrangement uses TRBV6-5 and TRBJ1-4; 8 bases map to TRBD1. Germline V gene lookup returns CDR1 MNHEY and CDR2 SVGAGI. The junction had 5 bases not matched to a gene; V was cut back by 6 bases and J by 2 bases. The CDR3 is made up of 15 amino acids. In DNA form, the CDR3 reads TGTGCCAGCAGACCTCCAGGGGGCACTAATGAAAAACTGTTTTTT. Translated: CASRPPGGTNEKLFF.

CDR3: CASSQTRGGLGDTQYF. The CDR3 DNA reads as TGTGCCAGCAGCCAAACCCGGGGGGGCCTAGGAGATACGCAGTATTTT. This chain connects TRBV4-2 to TRBJ2-3; 8 positions match TRBD2. Germline values: CDR1 LGHNA, CDR2 YNFKEQ. With 2 bases clipped from V and 5 bases from J, the junction kept 9 bases outside the gene matches. This CDR3 is built from 16 residues.

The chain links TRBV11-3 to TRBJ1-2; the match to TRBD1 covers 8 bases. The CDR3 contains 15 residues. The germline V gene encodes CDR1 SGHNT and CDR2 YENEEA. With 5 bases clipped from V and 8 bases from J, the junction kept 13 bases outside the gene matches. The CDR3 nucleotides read TGTGCCAGCAGCACCCACAGGGGGTGGTCTGGAGGCTACACCTTC. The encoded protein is CASSTHRGWSGGYTF.

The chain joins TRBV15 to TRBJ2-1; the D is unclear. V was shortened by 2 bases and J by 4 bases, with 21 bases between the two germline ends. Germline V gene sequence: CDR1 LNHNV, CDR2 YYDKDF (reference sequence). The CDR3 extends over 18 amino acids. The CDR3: CATSRKRMLVVPYNEQFF. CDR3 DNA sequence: TGTGCCACCAGCAGAAAGAGAATGTTAGTAGTACCTTACAATGAGCAGTTCTTC.

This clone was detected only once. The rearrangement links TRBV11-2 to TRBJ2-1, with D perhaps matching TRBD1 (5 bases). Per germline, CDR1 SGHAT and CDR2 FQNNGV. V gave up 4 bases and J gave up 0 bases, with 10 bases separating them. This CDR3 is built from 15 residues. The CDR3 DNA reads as TGTGCCAGCAGCTACCAGGGTAACTCCTACAATGAGCAGTTCTTC. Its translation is CASSYQGNSYNEQFF.

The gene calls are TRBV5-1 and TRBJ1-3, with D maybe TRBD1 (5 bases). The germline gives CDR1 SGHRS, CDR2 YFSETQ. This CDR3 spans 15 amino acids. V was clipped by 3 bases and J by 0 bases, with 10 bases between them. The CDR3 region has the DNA TGCGCCAGCAGCTCACAGGCCTCCTCTGGAAACACCATATATTTT. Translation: CASSSQASSGNTIYF.

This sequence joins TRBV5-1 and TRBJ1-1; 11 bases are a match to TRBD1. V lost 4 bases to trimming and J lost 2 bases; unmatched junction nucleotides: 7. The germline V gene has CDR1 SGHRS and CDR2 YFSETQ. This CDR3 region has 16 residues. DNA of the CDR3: TGCGCCAGCAGCGAGGACAGGGGGCTTACAAACACTGAAGCTTTCTTT. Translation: CASSEDRGLTNTEAFF.

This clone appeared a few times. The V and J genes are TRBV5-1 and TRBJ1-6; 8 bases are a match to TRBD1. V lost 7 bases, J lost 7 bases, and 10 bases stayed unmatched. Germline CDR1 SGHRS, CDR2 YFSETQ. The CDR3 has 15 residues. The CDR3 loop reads CASSPAGGVNSPLHF. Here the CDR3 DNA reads TGCGCCAGCTCCCCCGCAGGGGGCGTAAATTCACCCCTCCACTTT. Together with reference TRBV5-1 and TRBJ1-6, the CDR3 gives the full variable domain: KAGVTQTPRYLIKTRGQQVTLSCSPISGHRSVSWYQQTPGQGLQFLFEYFSETQRNKGNFPGRFSGRQFSNSRSEMNVSTLELGDSALYLCASSPAGGVNSPLHFGNGTRLTVT.

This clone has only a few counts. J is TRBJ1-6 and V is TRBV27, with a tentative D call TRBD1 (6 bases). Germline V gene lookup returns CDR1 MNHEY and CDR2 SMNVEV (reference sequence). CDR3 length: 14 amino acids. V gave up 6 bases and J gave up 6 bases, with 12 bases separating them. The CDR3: CASSPTGSNSPLHF. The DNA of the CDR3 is TGTGCCAGCAGCCCGACAGGTTCTAATTCACCCCTCCACTTT.